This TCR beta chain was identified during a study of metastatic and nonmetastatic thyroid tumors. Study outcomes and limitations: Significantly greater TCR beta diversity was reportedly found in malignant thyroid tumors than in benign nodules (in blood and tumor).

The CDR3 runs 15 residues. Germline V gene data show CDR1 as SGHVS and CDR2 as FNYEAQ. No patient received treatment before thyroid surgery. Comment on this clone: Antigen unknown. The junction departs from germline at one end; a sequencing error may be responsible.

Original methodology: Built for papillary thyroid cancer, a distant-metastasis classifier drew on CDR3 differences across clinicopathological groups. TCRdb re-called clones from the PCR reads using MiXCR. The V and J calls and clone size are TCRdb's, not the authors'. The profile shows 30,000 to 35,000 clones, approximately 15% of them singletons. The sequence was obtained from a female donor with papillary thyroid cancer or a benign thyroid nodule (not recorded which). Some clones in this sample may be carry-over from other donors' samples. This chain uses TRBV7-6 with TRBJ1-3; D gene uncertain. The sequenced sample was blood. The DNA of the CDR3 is TGTGCCATCAGCTCCCAGGTTCTCGCTGGAAACACCATATATTTT. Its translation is CAISSQVLAGNTIYF.